Below, 22 T cell receptor beta chains from the same sample are listed, as sequenced in a study of blood T cell repertoires in COVID-19. Measured with immunoSEQ multiplex PCR; TCRdb has only the in-frame clones, and not every one. The sample has approximately 150,000 clones; about 90% are singletons. Sequencing input: PBMCs or T cells enriched from blood (not recorded which). The receptor source for this set is a human donor with acute COVID-19. The donor label of this sample is uncertain.

V usage is TRBV2 and J usage is TRBJ1-4; TRBD1 matches at 8 bases. CDR1 SNHLY and CDR2 FYNNEI come from the germline V gene. This CDR3 region has 14 residues. J lost 7 bases, V lost 5 bases, and 6 bases had no gene match. CDR3 region: CASSFDRGGEKLFF. The CDR3 DNA sequence: TGTGCCAGCAGTTTTGACAGGGGAGGTGAAAAACTGTTTTTT.

V gene TRBV10-3 combines with J gene TRBJ1-6, with 7 bases lining up with TRBD1. This CDR3 has 12 residues. V dropped 10 bases and J dropped 10; count of bases not matched to a gene: 7. Germline CDR1 and CDR2: ENHRY and SYGVKD. The CDR3 nucleotides read TGTGCCACCACAGGGGAAGGGTCACCCCTCCACTTT. Its protein product is CATTGEGSPLHF.

The rearrangement uses TRBV24-1 and TRBJ1-6, with D hard to call. The germline V gene encodes CDR1 KGHDR and CDR2 SFDVKD. The V gene lost 5 bases and the J gene lost 9 bases, with 10 bases spanning the gap. The CDR3 sequence is 13 residues long. As DNA, the CDR3 is TGTGCCACCAGTGCATCCCCAGGTTCACCCCTCCACTTT. Its translation is CATSASPGSPLHF.

This chain uses TRBV2 with TRBJ2-1; 12 nucleotides align to TRBD2. Germline CDR1 is SNHLY and CDR2 is FYNNEI. The CDR3 runs to 14 residues. V trimming: 6 bases; J trimming: 7 bases; junction bases outside the gene matches: 4. CDR3 sequence: CASRRTSGANEQFF. The CDR3 DNA reads TGTGCCAGCAGGCGGACTAGCGGGGCAAATGAGCAGTTCTTC.

A single count supports this clone. The chain carries TRBV21-1 and TRBJ1-5; the table's D gene call, TRBD1, was not cross checked with the DNA. TRBV21-1 represents a pseudogene. The CDR3 is 16 amino acids. CDR3: CASSKESKGKDQPQHF. DNA for the CDR3: TGTGCCAGCAGCAAAGAATCGAAGGGGAAGGATCAGCCCCAGCATTTT.

The rearrangement joins TRBV7-2 to TRBJ1-2; D is uncertain. CDR1 is SGHTA, CDR2 FQGNSA, per germline. This CDR3 comprises 16 residues. V lost 7 bases to trimming and J lost 3 bases, with 21 bases between them. CDR3 DNA: TGTGCCAGCAATACAAACTGGGGAGGTCGGGACTATGGCTACACCTTC. It codes for CASNTNWGGRDYGYTF.

J is TRBJ2-1 and V is TRBV24-1; weak D call: TRBD2 (6 bases). Trimming removed 7 bases at V and 8 bases at J, with 17 bases between. CDR3 size: 14 residues. Germline assignment: CDR1 KGHDR and CDR2 SFDVKD. The CDR3 region has the DNA TGTGCCACCAGGTCCGGGGGAAAGTCTCATGAGCAGTTCTTC. It encodes CATRSGGKSHEQFF.

The CDR3 reads CASSQVGGPRGYTF. The CDR3 DNA follows: TGCGCCAGCAGCCAAGTAGGGGGCCCCAGGGGCTACACCTTC. The chain has TRBV4-1 and TRBJ1-2; TRBD1 aligns across 7 bases. The CDR3 has 14 residues. V was clipped by 1 base and J by 8 bases; unmatched bases: 7. In germline, CDR1 is MGHRA, CDR2 YSYEKL.

This rearrangement joins TRBV6-6 to TRBJ1-1, with 8 bases identical to TRBD1. V lost 5 bases to trimming and J lost 6 bases; unmatched junction nucleotides: 14. The germline V gene encodes CDR1 MNHNY and CDR2 SVGAGI (reference sequence). The CDR3 runs 16 residues. The CDR3 reads CASSKTGTGRVAEAFF. CDR3 in DNA: TGTGCCAGCAGTAAAACCGGGACAGGCCGCGTAGCTGAAGCTTTCTTT.

The chain links TRBV4-1 to TRBJ1-4; maybe TRBD1 (5 bases). Looked up from germline, CDR1 is MGHRA and CDR2 is YSYEKL. Trimming stripped 4 bases from V and 8 bases from J, with 20 bases between. CDR3 size: 16 residues. CDR3 in DNA: TGCGCCAGCAGCCGGGAGTGGGCTGTGGGGGGAGAAAAACTGTTTTTT. Its protein is CASSREWAVGGEKLFF.

This clone was found a few times. The V call is TRBV4-1, the J call TRBJ2-2; 10 bases are a match to TRBD2. This CDR3 is 19 amino acids long. Germline assignment: CDR1 MGHRA and CDR2 YSYEKL. With 0 bases clipped from V and 5 bases from J, the junction kept 12 bases outside the gene matches. The CDR3 sequence: CASSQERPSGGRGTGELFF. DNA for the CDR3: TGCGCCAGCAGCCAAGAGCGGCCTAGCGGGGGCCGGGGGACCGGGGAGCTGTTTTTT.

The genes are TRBV2 and TRBJ1-2; D remains ambiguous. The CDR3 contains 14 residues. The germline gives CDR1 SNHLY, CDR2 FYNNEI. Trimming shortened V by 4 bases and J by 7 bases, and 16 bases separated the two germline ends. CDR3 loop: CASSVRRDSAGYTF. The CDR3 nucleotides are TGTGCCAGCAGTGTTAGGAGGGATTCAGCTGGCTACACCTTC.

This sequence joins TRBV7-8 and TRBJ1-2; D is perhaps TRBD1 (6 bases). Germline CDR1 and CDR2: SGHVS and FQNEAQ. The CDR3 totals 14 residues. The V and J ends lost 2 bases and 5 bases respectively, with 12 bases between them. This CDR3 is CASSLTGRGYGYTF. CDR3 sequence (DNA): TGTGCCAGCAGCTTAACTGGCAGGGGATATGGCTACACCTTC.

V usage is TRBV19 and J usage is TRBJ1-1, with TRBD1 as a possible D gene (5 bases). The length of the CDR3 is 13 residues. Germline V gene data show CDR1 as LNHDA and CDR2 as SQIVND (reference sequence). V lost 6 bases, J lost 7 bases, and 15 bases lay in between. The CDR3 DNA reads TGTGCCAGTAGCCCAATGGGGGGACTTGAAGCTTTCTTT. Amino acids: CASSPMGGLEAFF.

This clone was observed a few times. The chain links TRBV7-6 to TRBJ2-2, with 12 bases identical to TRBD2. Germline V CDR1 and CDR2: SGHVS, FNYEAQ. V shed 6 bases and J 3 bases; nucleotides not matched to a gene: 17. The CDR3 consists of 20 residues. The CDR3 sequence: CASSLTWASGGAMDTGELFF. The CDR3 DNA is TGTGCCAGCAGTCTCACTTGGGCTAGCGGGGGGGCAATGGACACCGGGGAGCTGTTTTTT.

CDR3 sequence reads: CASSPVGAKQETQYF. CDR3 nucleotides: TGTGCCAGCTCACCAGTGGGGGCAAAGCAAGAGACCCAGTACTTC. The rearrangement joins TRBV18 to TRBJ2-5, with D possibly TRBD1 on 6 matching bases. The germline gives CDR1 KGHSH, CDR2 LQKENI. The length of the CDR3 is 15 residues. V lost 2 bases, J lost 2 bases, and 12 bases lay in between.

V gene TRBV9 combines with J gene TRBJ2-5, with 13 bases fitting TRBD2. This CDR3 spans 18 amino acids. The J segment lost 2 bases and the V segment lost 4 bases, leaving 11 bases of the junction unmatched. Germline V lookup: CDR1 SGDLS, CDR2 YYNGEE. Here the CDR3 reads CASSPSGGTSGVQETQYF. CDR3 coding DNA: TGTGCCAGCAGCCCCTCTGGGGGGACTAGCGGGGTACAAGAGACCCAGTACTTC.

Remarks on this clone: Other DNA sequences in the same sample also yield this CDR3. This rearrangement joins TRBV5-1 to TRBJ1-2, with 8 bases aligning to TRBD1. Germline loops: CDR1 SGHRS, CDR2 YFSETQ. J lost 4 bases, V lost 0 bases, and 5 bases had no gene match. The CDR3 is 15 residues long. In DNA, the CDR3 is TGCGCCAGCAGCTTGGCCGGGACAGGTGTCTATGGCTACACCTTC. This gives the protein CASSLAGTGVYGYTF.

The V call is TRBV6-1, the J call TRBJ1-2, with TRBD1 identical over 9 bases. The CDR3 totals 18 residues. Germline CDR1 and CDR2: MNHNS and SASEGT. J gave up 2 bases and V 4 bases, and 14 bases lay outside the gene matches. As DNA, the CDR3 is TGTGCCAGCAGTGGGACAGGGGCCGGTCCTAGCCTCAACTATGGCTACACCTTC. It encodes CASSGTGAGPSLNYGYTF.

The chain has TRBV10-3 and TRBJ2-2; D remains ambiguous. The CDR3 is 14 residues long. Trimming removed 4 bases at V and 1 base at J, with 7 bases between. Germline V gene lookup returns CDR1 ENHRY and CDR2 SYGVKD. Here the CDR3 reads CAISGQENTGELFF. The CDR3, as DNA: TGTGCCATCAGTGGGCAGGAGAACACCGGGGAGCTGTTTTTT.

The chain uses TRBV7-2 and TRBJ2-3; 8 nucleotides line up with TRBD2. CDR1 is SGHTA, CDR2 FQGNSA, per germline. The CDR3 totals 13 residues. The J segment lost 3 bases and the V segment lost 8 bases, leaving 4 bases of the junction unmatched. The CDR3 here is CASGPSGTDTQYF. The CDR3 DNA reads as TGTGCCAGCGGACCTAGCGGGACAGATACGCAGTATTTT.

This clone was seen a handful of times. The V and J genes are TRBV3-1 (or the pseudogene TRBV3-2) and TRBJ2-3; TRBD2 matches 11 bases. Germline V gene lookup returns CDR1 LGHDT and CDR2 YNNKEL (reference sequence). Trimming at V came to 4 bases and at J to 0 bases, leaving 6 bases not matched to a gene. The CDR3 length is 17 residues. The CDR3 spells CASSRPSGGRSTDTQYF. The CDR3 nucleotides are TGTGCCAGCAGCCGGCCTAGCGGGGGGAGAAGCACAGATACGCAGTATTTT.